The following is a T cell receptor (beta chain) sequence with its context. The protocol was immunoSEQ multiplex PCR, while the TCRdb copy is restricted to in-frame clones and leaves out a portion. The sample comprises some 99,000 clones, around 88% of which are singletons, and approximately 0.5% rests with the top ten. The data stem from a study of OX40 agonist ivuxolimab in advanced cancers. The ends were cut back, 4 bases at V and 0 bases at J, with 16 bases in the middle. Germline CDR1 and CDR2: SGHRS and YFSETQ. The CDR3 spans 17 residues. Individuals having autoimmune disease history or systemic immunosuppression were not enrolled.

The chain employs TRBV5-1 and TRBJ1-4, with D tentatively TRBD1 (6 bases). This sequence originates from an adult with an advanced solid tumor such as melanoma, head and neck, liver or kidney cancer. Here the sequenced sample was CD4+ or CD8+ T cells sorted from blood, taken in a trial of the OX40 agonist ivuxolimab. Written as DNA, the CDR3 is TGCGCCAGCAGCCCGGGGGAGGGGGTTGCAACTAATGAAAAACTGTTTTTT. Translation gives CASSPGEGVATNEKLFF.